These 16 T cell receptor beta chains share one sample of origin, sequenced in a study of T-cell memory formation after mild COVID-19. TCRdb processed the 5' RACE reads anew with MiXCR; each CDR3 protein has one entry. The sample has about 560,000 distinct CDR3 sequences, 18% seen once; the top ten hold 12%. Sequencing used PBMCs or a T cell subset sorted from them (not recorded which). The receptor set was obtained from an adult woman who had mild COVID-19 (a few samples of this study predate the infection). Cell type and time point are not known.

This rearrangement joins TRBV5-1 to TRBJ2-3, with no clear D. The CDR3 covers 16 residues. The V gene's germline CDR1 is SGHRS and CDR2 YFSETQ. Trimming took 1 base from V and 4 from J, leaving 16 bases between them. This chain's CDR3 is CASSLLTTRSADTQYF. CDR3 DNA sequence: TGCGCCAGCAGCTTGTTAACGACACGGTCGGCAGATACGCAGTATTTT.

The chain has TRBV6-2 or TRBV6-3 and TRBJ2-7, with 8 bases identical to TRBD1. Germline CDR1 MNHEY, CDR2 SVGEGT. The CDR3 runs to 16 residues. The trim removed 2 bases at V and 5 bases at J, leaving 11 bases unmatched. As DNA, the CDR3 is TGTGCCAGCAGTTACAGTACGGACAGGGTAGACGACGAGCAGTACTTC. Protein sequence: CASSYSTDRVDDEQYF.

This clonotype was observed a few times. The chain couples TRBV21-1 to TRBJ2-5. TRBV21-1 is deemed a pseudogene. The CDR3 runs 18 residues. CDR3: CASSNHQRRELTQETQYF. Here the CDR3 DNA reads TGTGCCAGCAGCAATCACCAGAGACGAGAGCTAACCCAAGAGACCCAGTACTTC.

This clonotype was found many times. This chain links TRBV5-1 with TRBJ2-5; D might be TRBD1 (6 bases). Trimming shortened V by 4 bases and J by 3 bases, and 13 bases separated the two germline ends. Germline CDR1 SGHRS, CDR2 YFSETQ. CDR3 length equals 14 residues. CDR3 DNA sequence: TGCGCCAGCAGCGATCCGGGACACAAAGAGACCCAGTACTTC. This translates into CASSDPGHKETQYF.

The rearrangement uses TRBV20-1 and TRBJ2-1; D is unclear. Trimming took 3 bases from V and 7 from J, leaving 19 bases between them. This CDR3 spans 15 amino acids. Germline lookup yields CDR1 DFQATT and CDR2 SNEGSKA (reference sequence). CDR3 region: CSASRPDDLWNEQFF. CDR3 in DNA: TGCAGTGCTAGCCGTCCCGATGATTTATGGAATGAGCAGTTCTTC.

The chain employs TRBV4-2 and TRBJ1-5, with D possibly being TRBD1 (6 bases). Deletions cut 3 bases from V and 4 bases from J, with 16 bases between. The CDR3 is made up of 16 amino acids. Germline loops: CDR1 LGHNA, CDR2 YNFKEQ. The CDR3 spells CASSQFKRGGNQPQHF. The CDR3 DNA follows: TGTGCCAGCAGCCAGTTCAAGCGAGGGGGGAATCAGCCCCAGCATTTT.

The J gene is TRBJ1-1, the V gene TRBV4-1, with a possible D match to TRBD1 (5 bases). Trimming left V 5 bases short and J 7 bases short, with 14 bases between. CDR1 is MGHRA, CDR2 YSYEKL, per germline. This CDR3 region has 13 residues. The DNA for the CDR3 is TGCGCCAGCAGCTTAGGGGTTGGAGTTGAAGCTTTCTTT. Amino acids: CASSLGVGVEAFF.

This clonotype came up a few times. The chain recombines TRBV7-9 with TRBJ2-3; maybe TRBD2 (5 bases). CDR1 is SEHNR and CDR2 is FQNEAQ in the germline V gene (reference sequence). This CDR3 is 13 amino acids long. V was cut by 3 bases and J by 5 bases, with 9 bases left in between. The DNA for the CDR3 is TGTGCCAGCAGCTTCCCCCGGGAAGATACGCAGTATTTT. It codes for CASSFPREDTQYF.

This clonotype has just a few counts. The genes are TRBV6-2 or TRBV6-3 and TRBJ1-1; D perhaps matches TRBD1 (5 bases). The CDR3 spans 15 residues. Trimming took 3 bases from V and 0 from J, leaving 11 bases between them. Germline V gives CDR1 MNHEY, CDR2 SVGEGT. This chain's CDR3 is CASSYRGGLNTEAFF. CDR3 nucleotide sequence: TGTGCCAGCAGTTATCGCGGGGGTTTGAACACTGAAGCTTTCTTT.

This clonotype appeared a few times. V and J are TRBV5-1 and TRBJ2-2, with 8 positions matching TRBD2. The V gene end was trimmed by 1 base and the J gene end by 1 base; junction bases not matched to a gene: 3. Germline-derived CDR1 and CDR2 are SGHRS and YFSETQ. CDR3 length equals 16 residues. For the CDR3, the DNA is TGCGCCAGCAGCTTGATTAGCGGGGTGAACACCGGGGAGCTGTTTTTT. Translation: CASSLISGVNTGELFF.

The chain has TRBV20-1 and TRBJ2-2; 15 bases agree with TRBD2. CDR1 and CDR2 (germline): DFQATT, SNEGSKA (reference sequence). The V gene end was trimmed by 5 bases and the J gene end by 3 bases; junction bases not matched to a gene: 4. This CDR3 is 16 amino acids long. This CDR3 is CSASGLAGGYTGELFF. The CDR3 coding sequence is TGCAGTGCTTCGGGACTAGCGGGGGGATACACCGGGGAGCTGTTTTTT.

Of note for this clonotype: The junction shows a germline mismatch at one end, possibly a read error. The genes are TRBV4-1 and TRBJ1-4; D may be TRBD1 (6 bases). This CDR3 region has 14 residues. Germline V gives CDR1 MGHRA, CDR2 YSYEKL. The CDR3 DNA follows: TGCGCCAGCAACCAACAGGGAAACAATGAAAAACTGTTTTTT. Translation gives CASNQQGNNEKLFF.

The CDR3 region is CASSPSGNTGELFF. The DNA for the CDR3 is TGTGCCAGCAGCCCTAGCGGTAACACCGGGGAGCTGTTTTTT. The chain employs TRBV9 and TRBJ2-2, with 7 bases identical to TRBD2. The CDR3 length is 14 residues. Trimming took 4 bases from V and 2 from J; bases not matched to a gene: 2. CDR1 and CDR2 (germline): SGDLS, YYNGEE. The whole variable domain, filled in from reference TRBV9 and TRBJ2-2, reads DSGVTQTPKHLITATGQRVTLRCSPRSGDLSVYWYQQSLDQGLQFLIQYYNGEERAKGNILERFSAQQFPDLHSELNLSSLELGDSALYFCASSPSGNTGELFFGEGSRLTVL.

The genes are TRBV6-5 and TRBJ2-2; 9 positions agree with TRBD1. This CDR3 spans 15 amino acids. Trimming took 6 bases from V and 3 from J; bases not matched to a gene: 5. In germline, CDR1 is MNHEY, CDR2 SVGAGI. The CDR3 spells CASRMTGGYTGELFF. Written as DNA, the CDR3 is TGTGCCAGCAGAATGACAGGGGGGTACACCGGGGAGCTGTTTTTT.

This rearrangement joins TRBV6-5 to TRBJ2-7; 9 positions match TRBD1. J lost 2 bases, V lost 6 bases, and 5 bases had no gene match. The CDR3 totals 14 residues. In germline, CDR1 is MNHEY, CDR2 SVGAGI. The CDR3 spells CASRPQGATYEQYF. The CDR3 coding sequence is TGTGCCAGCAGGCCACAGGGGGCGACCTACGAGCAGTACTTC.

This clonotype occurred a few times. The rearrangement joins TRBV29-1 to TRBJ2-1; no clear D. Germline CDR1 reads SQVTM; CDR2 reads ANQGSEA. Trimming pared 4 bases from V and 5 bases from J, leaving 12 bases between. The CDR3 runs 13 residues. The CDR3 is CSVVEVPNNEQFF. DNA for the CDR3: TGCAGCGTTGTCGAAGTACCTAACAATGAGCAGTTCTTC.